These 9 T cell receptor beta chains originate from one sample sequenced in a study of cytomegalovirus exposure and HLA in healthy donors. Vbeta (60) and Jbeta (13) primers were used in the PCR. Only in-frame clones appear in the TCRdb table, and some are missing; sequencing was by immunoSEQ multiplex PCR. Of roughly 120,000 clones in the sample, more than 65% were seen once. Source material: PBMCs. The receptors derive from a woman aged 40 to 50 in good health and CMV-seropositive.

V gene TRBV7-6 combines with J gene TRBJ2-5; a weak D match, TRBD2 (5 bases). Germline CDR1 and CDR2: SGHVS and FNYEAQ. The length of the CDR3 is 15 residues. Trimming removed 2 bases from V and 2 bases from J, with 12 bases in between. The CDR3 DNA is TGTGCCAGCAGCTTAAATGCGCGGGCACAAGAGACCCAGTACTTC. This translates into CASSLNARAQETQYF.

V is TRBV7-3 and J is TRBJ2-4, with D perhaps matching TRBD2 (5 bases). Germline values: CDR1 SGHTA, CDR2 FQGTGA. The ends were cut back, 4 bases at V and 6 bases at J, with 16 bases in the middle. The CDR3 sequence is 15 residues long. The CDR3: CASSSEGQRGNIQYF. The CDR3 coding sequence is TGTGCCAGCAGCTCCGAGGGCCAACGGGGAAACATTCAGTACTTC.

The chain recombines TRBV7-2 with TRBJ2-7, with D unresolved. The V end lost 2 bases, the J end lost 4 bases, and 6 bases lay between the germline ends. The CDR3 covers 12 residues. CDR1 and CDR2 from the germline V gene are SGHTA and FQGNSA. The CDR3 DNA sequence: TGTGCCAGCAGCTTAAACGGGTACGAGCAGTACTTC. Amino acid sequence: CASSLNGYEQYF.

V is TRBV2 and J is TRBJ1-4; 8 bases match TRBD1. Germline CDR1 is SNHLY and CDR2 is FYNNEI. J gave up 8 bases and V 3 bases, and 5 bases lay outside the gene matches. The CDR3 has 14 residues. For the CDR3, the DNA is TGTGCCAGCAGTGACGACAGGGGAGGGGAAAAACTGTTTTTT. This translates into CASSDDRGGEKLFF. The complete variable domain, with remaining parts taken from reference TRBV2 and TRBJ1-4, reads EPEVTQTPSHQVTQMGQEVILRCVPISNHLYFYWYRQILGQKVEFLVSFYNNEISEKSEIFDDQFSVERPDGSNFTLKIRSTKLEDSAMYFCASSDDRGGEKLFFGSGTQLSVL.

The V call is TRBV21-1, the J call TRBJ2-7; the table names TRBD2, a call not compared with the DNA. TRBV21-1 is flagged as a pseudogene. This CDR3 has 16 residues. The CDR3, as DNA: TGTGCCAGCAGCACCTTTAGCGGGACCTACTCCTACGAGCAGTACTTC. As protein: CASSTFSGTYSYEQYF.

In its sample, this clone was seen once. The chain joins TRBV21-1 to TRBJ2-1; the table names TRBD2, a call not compared with the DNA. TRBV21-1 is deemed a pseudogene. The CDR3 has 19 residues. CDR3 DNA: TGTGCCAGCAGCAAAGCGAGGCCTAGCGGGGGAAGCTCCTACAATGAGCAGTTCTTC. Protein sequence: CASSKARPSGGSSYNEQFF.

This clone has a single count. The chain has TRBV4-1 and TRBJ2-5; 9 positions agree with TRBD1. Trimming at V came to 0 bases and at J to 14 bases, leaving 13 bases not matched to a gene. The CDR3 extends over 15 amino acids. Looked up from germline, CDR1 is MGHRA and CDR2 is YSYEKL. The CDR3 bases are TGCGCCAGCAGCCAAGATGGGGACAGGGTCAGGCACCTTTACTTC. Translated: CASSQDGDRVRHLYF.

The chain couples TRBV30 to TRBJ1-1; 8 bases align to TRBD1. Germline-derived CDR1 and CDR2 are GTSNPN and SVGIG (reference sequence). The trim removed 2 bases at V and 4 bases at J, leaving 9 bases unmatched. CDR3 size: 15 residues. The CDR3 is CAWSSTRQGSTEAFF. DNA for the CDR3: TGTGCCTGGAGTTCAACCAGACAGGGGTCCACTGAAGCTTTCTTT.

This chain joins TRBV4-1 and TRBJ2-1; 8 positions match TRBD2. The CDR3 contains 15 residues. CDR1 and CDR2 (germline): MGHRA, YSYEKL. Losses at the gene ends were 6 bases for V and 7 bases for J; bases not matched to a gene: 11. CDR3 in DNA: TGCGCCAGCAGGTTACTAGCGGCTTACGCTAATGAGCAGTTCTTC. Translating it yields CASRLLAAYANEQFF.